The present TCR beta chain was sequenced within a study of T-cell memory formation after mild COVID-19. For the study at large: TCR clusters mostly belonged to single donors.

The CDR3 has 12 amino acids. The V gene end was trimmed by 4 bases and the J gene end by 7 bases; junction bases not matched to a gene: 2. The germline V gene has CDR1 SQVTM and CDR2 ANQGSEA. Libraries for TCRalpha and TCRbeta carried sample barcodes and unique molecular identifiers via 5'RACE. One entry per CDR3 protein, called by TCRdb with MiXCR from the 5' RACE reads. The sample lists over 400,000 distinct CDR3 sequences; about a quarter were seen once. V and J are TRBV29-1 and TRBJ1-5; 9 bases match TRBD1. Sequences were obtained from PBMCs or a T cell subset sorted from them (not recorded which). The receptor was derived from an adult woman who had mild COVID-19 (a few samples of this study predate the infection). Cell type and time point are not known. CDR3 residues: CSVGQGDQPQHF. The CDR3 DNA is TGCAGCGTTGGACAGGGGGACCAGCCCCAGCATTTT.